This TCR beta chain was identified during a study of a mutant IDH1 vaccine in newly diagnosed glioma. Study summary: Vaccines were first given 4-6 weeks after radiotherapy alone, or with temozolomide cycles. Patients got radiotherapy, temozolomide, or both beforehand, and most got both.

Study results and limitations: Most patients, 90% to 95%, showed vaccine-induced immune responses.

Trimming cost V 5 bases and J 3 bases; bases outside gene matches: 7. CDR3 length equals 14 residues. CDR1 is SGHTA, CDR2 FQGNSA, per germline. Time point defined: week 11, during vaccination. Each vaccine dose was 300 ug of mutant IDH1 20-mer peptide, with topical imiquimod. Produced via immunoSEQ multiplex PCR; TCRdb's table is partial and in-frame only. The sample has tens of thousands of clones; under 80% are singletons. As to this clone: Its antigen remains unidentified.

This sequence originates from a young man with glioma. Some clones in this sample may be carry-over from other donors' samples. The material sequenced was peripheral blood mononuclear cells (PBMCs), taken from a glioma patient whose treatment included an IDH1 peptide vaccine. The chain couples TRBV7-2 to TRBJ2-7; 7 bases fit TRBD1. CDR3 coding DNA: TGTGCCAGCAGCGGGGACAGCCAAGTCTACGAGCAGTACTTC. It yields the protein CASSGDSQVYEQYF.